What follows describes a single TCR beta chain. Trimming cost V 6 bases and J 4 bases; bases outside gene matches: 7. CDR3 size: 15 residues. Germline assignment: CDR1 MDHEN and CDR2 SYDVKM. The sample belongs to a study of blood T cell repertoires in COVID-19. Across the whole study: Sites across the United States, Italy and Spain contributed samples from acute and convalescent COVID-19. T cells, B-cell-depleted T cells, or PBMCs supplied cDNA or gDNA.

Original data processing: Estimates of nucleated cell counts were drawn from the amplification of reference gene primers. Measured with immunoSEQ multiplex PCR; TCRdb has only the in-frame clones, and not every one. The V and J calls and clone size were taken over from that table, and D and trimming were inferred from the DNA. The table shows some 530,000 clones, with over 75% occurring only once. The origin of this receptor is a human donor in a cohort sampled during active COVID-19. Sequenced input: peripheral blood. The chain carries TRBV28 and TRBJ1-5; TRBD1 matches at 9 bases. CDR3 bases: TGTGCCAGCAGACGACAGGGGGATGGAAATCAGCCCCAGCATTTT. Translation: CASRRQGDGNQPQHF.